The 13 T cell receptor beta chains in this list originate from one sample, sequenced in a study of T cell responses to AZD1222 COVID-19 vaccine. The protocol was immunoSEQ multiplex PCR, while the TCRdb copy is restricted to in-frame clones and leaves out a portion. Of 75,000 to 100,000 clones listed, roughly 88% are singletons. This specimen consisted of peripheral blood, obtained on day 0 of AZD1222 vaccination. These receptors came from an adult in good health.

The chain recombines TRBV3-1 (or the pseudogene TRBV3-2) with TRBJ2-1; 8 positions match TRBD1. Per germline, CDR1 LGHDT and CDR2 YNNKEL (reference sequence). CDR3 length equals 17 residues. Trimming cost V 0 bases and J 4 bases; bases outside gene matches: 8. The CDR3 nucleotides are TGTGCCAGCAGCCAAGATTGGGAGACAGGGGAGTACAATGAGCAGTTCTTC. Translation gives CASSQDWETGEYNEQFF.

The chain has TRBV5-4 and TRBJ1-3, with 7 positions matching TRBD1. The CDR3 has 16 residues. Germline lookup yields CDR1 SGHNT and CDR2 YYREEE (reference sequence). After removal of 4 bases from V and 2 bases from J, the junction contained 9 bases not matched to a gene. CDR3 residues: CASSVGRTGAGNTIYF. Here the CDR3 DNA reads TGTGCCAGCAGCGTAGGCCGGACAGGAGCTGGAAACACCATATATTTT.

The chain recombines TRBV3-1 (or the pseudogene TRBV3-2) with TRBJ2-7, with TRBD2 matching 8 bases. Germline V gene sequence: CDR1 LGHDT, CDR2 YNNKEL (reference sequence). The junction had 7 bases not matched to a gene; V was cut back by 4 bases and J by 5 bases. This CDR3 is 14 amino acids long. The CDR3 coding sequence is TGTGCCAGCAGCCCGGGGACTAGAGGGAACGAGCAGTACTTC. Amino acid sequence: CASSPGTRGNEQYF.

The chain carries TRBV19 and TRBJ2-7; either TRBD1 or TRBD2 may supply D (5 bases each). This CDR3 is built from 15 residues. Trimming shortened V by 5 bases and J by 0 bases, and 14 bases separated the two germline ends. Germline V gives CDR1 LNHDA, CDR2 SQIVND (reference sequence). Here the CDR3 reads CASSAGTAFSYEQYF. The CDR3 DNA is TGTGCCAGTAGTGCCGGGACGGCTTTCTCCTACGAGCAGTACTTC.

Written as DNA, the CDR3 is TGTGCCAGCAGCGCGGTGCGGGCAGGTTTGAACTACGAGCAGTACTTC. It is translated as CASSAVRAGLNYEQYF. This chain connects TRBV5-5 to TRBJ2-7; D possibly corresponds to TRBD2 (5 bases). The CDR3 runs 16 residues. Germline-derived CDR1 and CDR2 are SGHKS and YYEKEE (reference sequence). The V and J ends lost 4 bases and 3 bases respectively, with 20 bases between them. The complete variable domain, with remaining parts taken from reference TRBV5-5 and TRBJ2-7, reads DAGVTQSPTHLIKTRGQQVTLRCSPISGHKSVSWYQQVLGQGPQFIFQYYEKEERGRGNFPDRFSARQFPNYSSELNVNALLLGDSALYLCASSAVRAGLNYEQYFGPGTRLTVT.

This clone was seen a single time. The V and J genes are TRBV27 and TRBJ1-2; D gene uncertain. The germline V gene has CDR1 MNHEY and CDR2 SMNVEV (reference sequence). V lost 6 bases, J lost 1 base, and 6 bases lay in between. This CDR3 has 12 amino acids. Here the CDR3 reads CASSAVNYGYTF. As DNA, the CDR3 is TGTGCCAGCAGCGCAGTTAACTATGGCTACACCTTC.

The chain has TRBV7-2 and TRBJ2-1; possibly TRBD2 for D (6 bases). Germline assignment: CDR1 SGHTA and CDR2 FQGNSA. Trimming stripped 2 bases from V and 4 bases from J, with 12 bases between. CDR3 size: 15 residues. The CDR3 region is CASSLNLGTYNEQFF. CDR3 nucleotide sequence: TGTGCCAGCAGCTTAAATCTAGGGACTTACAATGAGCAGTTCTTC.

The V gene is TRBV20-1, the J gene TRBJ1-5; a weak D match, TRBD1 (5 bases). The CDR3 loop spans 14 amino acids. Trimming removed 3 bases at V and 3 bases at J, with 12 bases between. Germline V gene sequence: CDR1 DFQATT, CDR2 SNEGSKA (reference sequence). Written as DNA, the CDR3 is TGCAGTGCTAGTGGGGGGTTCTACAATCAGCCCCAGCATTTT. As protein: CSASGGFYNQPQHF.

The V gene is TRBV11-2, the J gene TRBJ2-3; possibly TRBD2 for D (6 bases). Germline V gene data show CDR1 as SGHAT and CDR2 as FQNNGV. CDR3 length equals 15 residues. V was shortened by 1 base and J by 6 bases, with 14 bases between the two germline ends. CDR3 region: CASSLGVAEVDTQYF. The CDR3 nucleotides are TGTGCCAGCAGCTTAGGAGTAGCGGAGGTGGATACGCAGTATTTT.

The genes are TRBV5-1 and TRBJ2-2; D may be TRBD1 (6 bases). V lost 0 bases and J lost 3, with 15 bases in between. Germline V CDR1 and CDR2: SGHRS, YFSETQ. This CDR3 spans 17 amino acids. As DNA, the CDR3 is TGCGCCAGCAGCTTGGATCCAGGGGCTTTGGACACCGGGGAGCTGTTTTTT. This sequence encodes CASSLDPGALDTGELFF.

This chain connects TRBV4-2 to TRBJ2-1; 7 bases line up with TRBD2. Trimming at V came to 0 bases and at J to 0 bases, leaving 5 bases not matched to a gene. Germline lookup yields CDR1 LGHNA and CDR2 YNFKEQ. The CDR3 spans 17 residues. The CDR3 sequence: CASSQEGRGSSYNEQFF. In DNA form, the CDR3 reads TGTGCCAGCAGCCAAGAGGGGCGGGGGAGCTCCTACAATGAGCAGTTCTTC.

V usage is TRBV4-3 and J usage is TRBJ2-1; no definite D call. V lost 2 bases to trimming and J lost 0 bases, with 8 bases between them. Germline V gives CDR1 LGHNA, CDR2 YSLEER. This CDR3 contains 15 residues. The CDR3 DNA reads as TGCGCCAGCAGCCAAAGGGCGCTCTCCTACAATGAGCAGTTCTTC. This translates into CASSQRALSYNEQFF.

Concerning this clone: An end of the junction differs from the germline gene, which may be a read error. This chain joins TRBV3-1 (or the pseudogene TRBV3-2) and TRBJ2-7; 8 bases agree with TRBD1. Looked up from germline, CDR1 is LGHDT and CDR2 is YNNKEL (reference sequence). This CDR3 contains 12 residues. The CDR3 DNA is TGTGCCAGCGGCCAGGGGGCTGGCGAGCAGTACTTC. It is translated as CASGQGAGEQYF.